A selection of T cell receptor beta chains follows, all from one sample in a study of memory CD4+ T cells and cytomegalovirus serostatus. The method was immunoSEQ multiplex PCR; TCRdb's version includes in-frame clones alone and lacks a portion of them. This sample has tens of thousands of clones, with just over 75% found just once. What was sequenced was memory CD4+ T cells from blood. The receptors here all came from an adult in good health and CMV-seronegative. CDR3s include the opening cysteine and the closing phenylalanine or tryptophan. The order of the fields is J gene, clone size, D gene, V gene, CDR3 DNA, CDR3 protein. A D gene is named only where the DNA matches it firmly. Size is stated for part of the rows, as once, few or many counts, or as a class when the clone is expanded.

j_gene: TRBJ1-1
abundance: few
d_gene: -
v_gene: TRBV27
CDR3nt: TGTGCCAGCAGTTTCTCGGGGGAAGGTGAAGCTTTCTTT
CDR3aa: CASSFSGEGEAFF

j_gene: TRBJ1-1
abundance: few
d_gene: TRBD1
v_gene: TRBV6-1
CDR3nt: TGTGCCAGCATTAGACAGGGGGCGCGCGGCACTGAAGCTTTCTTT
CDR3aa: CASIRQGARGTEAFF

j_gene: TRBJ2-7
abundance: -
d_gene: -
v_gene: TRBV15
CDR3nt: TGTGCCACCAGCAGAGATAGGGGTCCCTACGAGCAGTACTTC
CDR3aa: CATSRDRGPYEQYF

j_gene: TRBJ1-2
abundance: -
d_gene: -
v_gene: TRBV5-4
CDR3nt: TGTGCCAGCAGCCCAACTGGGGGCCCAAATAACTATGGCTACACCTTC
CDR3aa: CASSPTGGPNNYGYTF

j_gene: TRBJ1-1
abundance: once
d_gene: -
v_gene: TRBV11-3
CDR3nt: TGTGCCAGCAGCCATCGGAGGGGCGGGACTGAAGCTTTCTTT
CDR3aa: CASSHRRGGTEAFF

j_gene: TRBJ2-7
abundance: -
d_gene: -
v_gene: TRBV5-1
CDR3nt: TGCGCCAGCAGCGTTCAGGGATCGGCGTCCTACGAGCAGTGCTTC
CDR3aa: CASSVQGSASYEQCF

j_gene: TRBJ2-1
abundance: -
d_gene: TRBD1
v_gene: TRBV6-5
CDR3nt: TGTGCCAGCAGTTACCGTAGGGGGCACGGCTACAATGAGCAGTTCTTC
CDR3aa: CASSYRRGHGYNEQFF

j_gene: TRBJ2-7
abundance: medium-sized
d_gene: -
v_gene: TRBV6-6
CDR3nt: TGTGCCAGCAGCCCTAGGGGCCACGGCGAGCAGTACTTC
CDR3aa: CASSPRGHGEQYF

j_gene: TRBJ2-2
abundance: -
d_gene: -
v_gene: TRBV6-1
CDR3nt: TGTGCCAGCAGTGAAGCGGCGGGGGCCCAGGCCGGGGAGCTGTTTTTT
CDR3aa: CASSEAAGAQAGELFF

j_gene: TRBJ2-7
abundance: -
d_gene: -
v_gene: TRBV7-9
CDR3nt: TGTGCCAGCAGCTTATGGGACTACGAGCAGTACTTC
CDR3aa: CASSLWDYEQYF

j_gene: TRBJ2-7
abundance: -
d_gene: -
v_gene: TRBV27
CDR3nt: TGTGCCAGCAGTTTATCGTTTCAGAGTGTTGGCGAGCAGTACTTC
CDR3aa: CASSLSFQSVGEQYF

j_gene: TRBJ1-5
abundance: -
d_gene: -
v_gene: TRBV2
CDR3nt: TGTGCCAGCAGTGACGGGGATTATAGCAATCAGCCCCAGCATTTT
CDR3aa: CASSDGDYSNQPQHF

j_gene: TRBJ1-2
abundance: -
d_gene: -
v_gene: TRBV14
CDR3nt: TGTGCCAGCAGGGGGCTCAACTATGGCTACACCTTC
CDR3aa: CASRGLNYGYTF

j_gene: TRBJ1-6
abundance: -
d_gene: -
v_gene: TRBV7-2
CDR3nt: TGTGCCAGCAGCTTAGGTGTCGGGCGTTTTATCCACTTT
CDR3aa: CASSLGVGRFIHF

j_gene: TRBJ2-2
abundance: few
d_gene: -
v_gene: TRBV7-6
CDR3nt: TGTGCCAGCAGCATCAACGGGGGTAAAACCGGGGAGCTGTTTTTT
CDR3aa: CASSINGGKTGELFF

j_gene: TRBJ2-1
abundance: -
d_gene: TRBD1
v_gene: TRBV28
CDR3nt: TGTGCCAGTACCATTGGGACAGACTCCTACAATGAGCAGTTCTTC
CDR3aa: CASTIGTDSYNEQFF

j_gene: TRBJ2-5
abundance: -
d_gene: -
v_gene: TRBV29-1
CDR3nt: TGCAGCGTGACCCATAGGGAGACCCAGTACTTC
CDR3aa: CSVTHRETQYF

j_gene: TRBJ1-1
abundance: -
d_gene: -
v_gene: TRBV19
CDR3nt: TGTGCCAGTAGTATAGGGACCTTGAACACTGAAGCTTTCTTT
CDR3aa: CASSIGTLNTEAFF

j_gene: TRBJ1-5
abundance: -
d_gene: -
v_gene: TRBV15
CDR3nt: TGTGCCACCAGCAGAGTAGAGAGGCTAGTTCAGCCCCAGCATTTT
CDR3aa: CATSRVERLVQPQHF

j_gene: TRBJ1-1
abundance: -
d_gene: TRBD1
v_gene: TRBV5-1
CDR3nt: TGCGCCAGCAGCATCGGGACAGGACGAAATGAAGCTTTCTTT
CDR3aa: CASSIGTGRNEAFF

j_gene: TRBJ2-7
abundance: -
d_gene: TRBD1
v_gene: TRBV2
CDR3nt: TGTGCCAGCGCCATACGGACAGGCCTTTCCTACGAGCAGTACTTC
CDR3aa: CASAIRTGLSYEQYF

j_gene: TRBJ1-5
abundance: once
d_gene: -
v_gene: TRBV28
CDR3nt: TGTGCCAGCACCAAGGACGGGGCAGGTAAGGCCCAGCATTTT
CDR3aa: CASTKDGAGKAQHF

j_gene: TRBJ2-7
abundance: once
d_gene: TRBD1
v_gene: TRBV28
CDR3nt: TGTGCCAGCAGTTTATTATCGGGACAGAATACCTACGAGCAGTACTTC
CDR3aa: CASSLLSGQNTYEQYF

j_gene: TRBJ2-1
abundance: few
d_gene: TRBD2
v_gene: TRBV19
CDR3nt: TGTGCCAGTAGTCGGGAGGGGGGCAATGAGCAGTTCTTC
CDR3aa: CASSREGGNEQFF

j_gene: TRBJ1-1
abundance: -
d_gene: -
v_gene: TRBV6-5
CDR3nt: TGTGCCAGCAGTGGAAACAGGAACGGGAGGACTGAAGCTTTCTTT
CDR3aa: CASSGNRNGRTEAFF

j_gene: TRBJ1-2
abundance: once
d_gene: -
v_gene: TRBV6-5
CDR3nt: TGTGCCAGCACACTTGGGGTAAACTATGGCTACACCTTC
CDR3aa: CASTLGVNYGYTF

j_gene: TRBJ2-5
abundance: -
d_gene: TRBD1
v_gene: TRBV9
CDR3nt: TGTGCCAGCAGCGGTCCGGGACAGGGGATCGGAGAGACCCAGTACTTC
CDR3aa: CASSGPGQGIGETQYF

j_gene: TRBJ1-2
abundance: -
d_gene: -
v_gene: TRBV5-1
CDR3nt: TGCGCCAGCAGCTTAGACGCATATAACTATGGCTACACCTTC
CDR3aa: CASSLDAYNYGYTF

j_gene: TRBJ1-6
abundance: -
d_gene: -
v_gene: TRBV28
CDR3nt: TGTGCCAGCAGTTTATCCCAGGGAATTGGATCGTTGGATTCACCCCTCCACTTT
CDR3aa: CASSLSQGIGSLDSPLHF

j_gene: TRBJ1-5
abundance: -
d_gene: -
v_gene: TRBV2
CDR3nt: TGTGCCAGCAGTGATCAAGGGTTTAGTCAGCCCCAGCATTTT
CDR3aa: CASSDQGFSQPQHF

j_gene: TRBJ1-2
abundance: -
d_gene: -
v_gene: TRBV10-3
CDR3nt: TGTGCCATCAGTGAGTATAGGGCAGCCTATGGCTACACCTTC
CDR3aa: CAISEYRAAYGYTF

j_gene: TRBJ1-6
abundance: -
d_gene: -
v_gene: TRBV5-1
CDR3nt: TGCGCCAGCAGCTTAGATTATAATTCACCCCTCCACTTT
CDR3aa: CASSLDYNSPLHF

j_gene: TRBJ1-2
abundance: -
d_gene: -
v_gene: TRBV5-6
CDR3nt: TGTGCCAGCAGCTTTGAGGCTAACTATGGCTACACCTTC
CDR3aa: CASSFEANYGYTF

j_gene: TRBJ2-5
abundance: -
d_gene: TRBD1
v_gene: TRBV29-1
CDR3nt: TGCAGCGGTAGGACAGGGGGAGAGACCCAGTACTTC
CDR3aa: CSGRTGGETQYF

j_gene: TRBJ1-5
abundance: -
d_gene: -
v_gene: TRBV7-2
CDR3nt: TGTGCCAGCAGCCCCGGACCTGGGGGCAATCAGCCCCAGCATTTT
CDR3aa: CASSPGPGGNQPQHF

j_gene: TRBJ2-5
abundance: -
d_gene: -
v_gene: TRBV7-8
CDR3nt: TGTGCCAGCAGCCGACAAGGGCGGGGCCGGGAGACCCAGTACTTC
CDR3aa: CASSRQGRGRETQYF

j_gene: TRBJ1-6
abundance: -
d_gene: TRBD1
v_gene: TRBV5-4
CDR3nt: TGTGCCAGCAGCCACGGGACAGATAAATATAATTCACCCCTCCACTTT
CDR3aa: CASSHGTDKYNSPLHF

j_gene: TRBJ1-5
abundance: -
d_gene: -
v_gene: TRBV7-9
CDR3nt: TGTGCCAGCAGCTTAGGGGGGGGGCCCCAGCATTTT
CDR3aa: CASSLGGGPQHF

j_gene: TRBJ1-2
abundance: few
d_gene: TRBD1
v_gene: TRBV5-3
CDR3nt: TGTGCCAGAAGCTCCCCGTGCAGGGGGCTAGGTGGCTACACCTTC
CDR3aa: CARSSPCRGLGGYTF

j_gene: TRBJ2-3
abundance: -
d_gene: -
v_gene: TRBV9
CDR3nt: TGTGCCAGCAGCGTAGATCTGGGCACAGATACGCAGTATTTT
CDR3aa: CASSVDLGTDTQYF

j_gene: TRBJ1-6
abundance: -
d_gene: -
v_gene: TRBV30
CDR3nt: TGTGCCTGGACCCTAGAGGGGGGGTATTCACCCCTCCACTTT
CDR3aa: CAWTLEGGYSPLHF

j_gene: TRBJ2-1
abundance: few
d_gene: -
v_gene: TRBV11-3
CDR3nt: TGTGCCAGCAGCTTAGTAGTGGGGGACAATGAGCAGTTCTTC
CDR3aa: CASSLVVGDNEQFF

j_gene: TRBJ2-2
abundance: few
d_gene: TRBD2
v_gene: TRBV11-2
CDR3nt: TGTGCCAGCACCATAGCGGGCGGGGAGCTGTTTTTT
CDR3aa: CASTIAGGELFF

j_gene: TRBJ1-1
abundance: -
d_gene: -
v_gene: TRBV15
CDR3nt: TGTGCCACCAGCAACCCCCCCGGCGTAAACACTGAAGCTTTCTTT
CDR3aa: CATSNPPGVNTEAFF

j_gene: TRBJ2-6
abundance: -
d_gene: TRBD1
v_gene: TRBV5-4
CDR3nt: TGTGCCAGCAGCACGACAGGGGACGGGGCCAACGTCCTGACTTTC
CDR3aa: CASSTTGDGANVLTF